The clone carrying this T cell receptor beta chain occurred a few times. TCRdb reanalysed the 5' RACE reads using MiXCR and keeps one entry per CDR3 protein. There are around 62,000 distinct CDR3 sequences in the sample; around 21% occur only once, and around 1.4% lies in the top ten. The CDR3 is 16 residues long. The germline V gene encodes CDR1 SQVTM and CDR2 ANQGSEA. V was trimmed by 6 bases and J by 3 bases, leaving 23 bases between them. The data were obtained in a study of HIV-infected patients and healthy controls. The J gene is TRBJ1-1, the V gene TRBV29-1; D not certain. The sample consisted of CD4+ T cells from blood. The TCR originated in a human donor in good health. CDR3 DNA: TGCAGCGTAGAACGGAGGCGGGCAGGCTACTACACTGAAGCTTTCTTT. Translating it yields CSVERRRAGYYTEAFF.